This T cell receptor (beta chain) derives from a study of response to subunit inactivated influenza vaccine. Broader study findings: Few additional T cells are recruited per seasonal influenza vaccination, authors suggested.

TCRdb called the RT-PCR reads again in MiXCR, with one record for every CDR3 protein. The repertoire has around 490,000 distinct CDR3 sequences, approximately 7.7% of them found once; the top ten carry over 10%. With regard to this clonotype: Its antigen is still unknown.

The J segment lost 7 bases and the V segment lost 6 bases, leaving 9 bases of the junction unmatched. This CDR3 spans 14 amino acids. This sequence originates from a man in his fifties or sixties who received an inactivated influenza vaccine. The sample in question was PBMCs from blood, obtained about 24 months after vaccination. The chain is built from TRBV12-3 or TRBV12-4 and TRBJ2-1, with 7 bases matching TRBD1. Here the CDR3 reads CASSRPGTANEQFF. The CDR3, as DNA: TGTGCCAGCAGCCGGCCCGGGACAGCAAATGAGCAGTTCTTC.